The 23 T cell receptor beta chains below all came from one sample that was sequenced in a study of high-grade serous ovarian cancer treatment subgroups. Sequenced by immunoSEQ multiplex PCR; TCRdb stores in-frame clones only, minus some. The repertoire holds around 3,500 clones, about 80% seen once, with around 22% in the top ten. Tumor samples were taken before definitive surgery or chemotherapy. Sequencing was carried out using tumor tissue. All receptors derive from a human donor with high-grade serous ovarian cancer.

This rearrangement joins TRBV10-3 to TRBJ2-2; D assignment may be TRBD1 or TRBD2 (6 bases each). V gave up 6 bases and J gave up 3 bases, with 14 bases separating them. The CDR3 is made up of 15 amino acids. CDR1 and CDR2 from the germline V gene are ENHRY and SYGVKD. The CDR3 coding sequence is TGTGCCATCAGCTGGGACGGGGGCGACACCGGGGAGCTGTTTTTT. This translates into CAISWDGGDTGELFF.

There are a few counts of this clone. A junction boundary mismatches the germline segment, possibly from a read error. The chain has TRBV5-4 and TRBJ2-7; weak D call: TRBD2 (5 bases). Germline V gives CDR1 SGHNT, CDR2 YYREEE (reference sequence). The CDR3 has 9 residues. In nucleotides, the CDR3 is TGTGCCAGCAGCTTTCGGGGAAACTTC. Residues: CASSFRGNF.

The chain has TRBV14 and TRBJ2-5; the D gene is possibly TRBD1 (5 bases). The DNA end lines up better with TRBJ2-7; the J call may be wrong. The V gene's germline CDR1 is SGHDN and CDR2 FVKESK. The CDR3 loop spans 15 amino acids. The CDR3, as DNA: TGTGCCAGCAGCCAGATCGGTGGGGCCAGCTACGAGCAGTACTTC. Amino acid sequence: CASSQIGGASYEQYF.

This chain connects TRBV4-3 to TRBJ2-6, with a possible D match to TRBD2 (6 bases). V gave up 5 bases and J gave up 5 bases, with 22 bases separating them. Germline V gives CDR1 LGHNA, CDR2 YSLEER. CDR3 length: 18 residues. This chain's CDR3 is CASSSRGGSQSRANVLTF. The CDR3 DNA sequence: TGCGCCAGCAGCTCGCGAGGAGGGTCACAAAGTCGGGCCAACGTCCTGACTTTC.

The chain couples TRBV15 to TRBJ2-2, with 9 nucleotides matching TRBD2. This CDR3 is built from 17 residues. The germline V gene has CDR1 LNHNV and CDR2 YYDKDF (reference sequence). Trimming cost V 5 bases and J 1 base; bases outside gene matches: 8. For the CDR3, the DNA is TGTGCCACCAGCGGCCCTCTAGCGGGACTGAACACCGGGGAGCTGTTTTTT. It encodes CATSGPLAGLNTGELFF.

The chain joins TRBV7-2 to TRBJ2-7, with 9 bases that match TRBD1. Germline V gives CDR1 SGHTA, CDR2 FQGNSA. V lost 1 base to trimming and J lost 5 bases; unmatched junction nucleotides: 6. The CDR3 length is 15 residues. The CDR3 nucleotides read TGTGCCAGCAGCTTAGTTCTAGGGACAGGGCACGAGCAGTACTTC. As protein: CASSLVLGTGHEQYF.

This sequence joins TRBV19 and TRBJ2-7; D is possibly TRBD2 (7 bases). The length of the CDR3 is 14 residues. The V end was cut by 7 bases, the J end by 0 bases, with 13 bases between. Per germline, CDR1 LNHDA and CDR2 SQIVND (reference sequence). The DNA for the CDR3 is TGTGCCAGTACTGGGGGGGACAACTCCTACGAGCAGTACTTC. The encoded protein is CASTGGDNSYEQYF.

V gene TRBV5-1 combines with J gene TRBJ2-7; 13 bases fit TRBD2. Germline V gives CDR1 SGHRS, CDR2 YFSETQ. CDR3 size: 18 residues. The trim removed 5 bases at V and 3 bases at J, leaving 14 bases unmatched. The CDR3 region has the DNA TGCGCCAGCAGGCTGGGACTAGCGGGGACGTCGATGTTCTACGAGCAGTACTTC. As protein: CASRLGLAGTSMFYEQYF.

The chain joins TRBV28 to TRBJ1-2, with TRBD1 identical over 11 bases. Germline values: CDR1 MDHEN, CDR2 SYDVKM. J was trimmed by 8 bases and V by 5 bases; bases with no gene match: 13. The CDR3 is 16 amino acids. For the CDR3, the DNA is TGTGCCAGCAGTACCCCATCAGGACAGGGGGCTTGGGGCTACACCTTC. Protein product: CASSTPSGQGAWGYTF.

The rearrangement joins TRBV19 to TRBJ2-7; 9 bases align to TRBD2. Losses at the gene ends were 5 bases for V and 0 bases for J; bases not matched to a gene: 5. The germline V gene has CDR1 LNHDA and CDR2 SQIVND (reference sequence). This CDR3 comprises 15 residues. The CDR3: CASSSKREASYEQYF. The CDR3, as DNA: TGTGCCAGTAGTTCCAAGCGGGAGGCCTCCTACGAGCAGTACTTC. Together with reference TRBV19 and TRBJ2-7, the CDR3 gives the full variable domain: DGGITQSPKYLFRKEGQNVTLSCEQNLNHDAMYWYRQDPGQGLRLIYYSQIVNDFQKGDIAEGYSVSREKKESFPLTVTSAQKNPTAFYLCASSSKREASYEQYFGPGTRLTVT.

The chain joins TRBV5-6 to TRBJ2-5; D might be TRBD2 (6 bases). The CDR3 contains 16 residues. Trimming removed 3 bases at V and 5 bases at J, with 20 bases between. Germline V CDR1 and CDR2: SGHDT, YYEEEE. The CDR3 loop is CASSYRGDSWVETQYF. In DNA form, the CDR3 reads TGTGCCAGCAGCTATCGTGGGGACTCTTGGGTGGAGACCCAGTACTTC. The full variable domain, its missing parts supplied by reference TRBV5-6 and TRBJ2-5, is DAGVTQSPTHLIKTRGQQVTLRCSPKSGHDTVSWYQQALGQGPQFIFQYYEEEERQRGNFPDRFSGHQFPNYSSELNVNALLLGDSALYLCASSYRGDSWVETQYFGPGTRLLVL.

CDR3 region: CSVQGTDTQYF. CDR3 nucleotide sequence: TGCAGCGTGCAGGGCACAGATACGCAGTATTTT. The V call is TRBV29-1, the J call TRBJ2-3; D is unclear. This CDR3 region has 11 residues. V lost 6 bases to trimming and J lost 1 base, with 5 bases between them. Germline V gene data show CDR1 as SQVTM and CDR2 as ANQGSEA.

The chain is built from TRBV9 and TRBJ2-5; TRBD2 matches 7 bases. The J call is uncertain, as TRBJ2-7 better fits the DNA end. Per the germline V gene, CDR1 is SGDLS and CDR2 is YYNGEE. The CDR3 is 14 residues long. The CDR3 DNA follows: TGTGCCAGCAGCCGGGACTATGCCGCCCACGAGCAGTACTTC. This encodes CASSRDYAAHEQYF.

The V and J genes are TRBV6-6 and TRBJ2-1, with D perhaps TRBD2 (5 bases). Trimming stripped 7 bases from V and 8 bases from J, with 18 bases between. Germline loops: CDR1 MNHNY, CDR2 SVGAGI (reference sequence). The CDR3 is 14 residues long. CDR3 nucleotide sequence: TGTGCCAGCACCCCCTTCGGGGTTATCTATGAGCAGTTCTTC. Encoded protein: CASTPFGVIYEQFF.

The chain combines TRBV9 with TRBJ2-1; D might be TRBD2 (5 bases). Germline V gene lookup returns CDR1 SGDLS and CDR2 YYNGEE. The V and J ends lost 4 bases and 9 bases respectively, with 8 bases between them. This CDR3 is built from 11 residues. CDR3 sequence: CASSLRGEQFF. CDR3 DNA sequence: TGTGCCAGCAGCCTCCGGGGTGAGCAGTTCTTC.

The CDR3 DNA reads TGTGCCAGCAGCTCGACACGAAACTATGGCTACACCTTC. As protein: CASSSTRNYGYTF. The J gene is TRBJ1-2, the V gene TRBV5-6; no clear D gene. The V end was cut by 3 bases, the J end by 2 bases, with 8 bases between. The germline V gene has CDR1 SGHDT and CDR2 YYEEEE. The CDR3 extends over 13 amino acids.

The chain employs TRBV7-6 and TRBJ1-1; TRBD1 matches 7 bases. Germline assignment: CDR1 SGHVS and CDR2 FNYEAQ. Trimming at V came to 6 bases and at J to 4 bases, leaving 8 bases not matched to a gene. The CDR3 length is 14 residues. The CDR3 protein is CASREGGSGTEAFF. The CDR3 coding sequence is TGTGCCAGCAGGGAAGGGGGCTCCGGCACTGAAGCTTTCTTT.

The CDR3 DNA reads TGTGCCAGCAGTGCACTTGGGGGGGGGACTGAAGCTTTCTTT. Translated, it gives CASSALGGGTEAFF. The J gene is TRBJ1-1, the V gene TRBV25-1; possibly TRBD1 for D (5 bases). The V end lost 4 bases, the J end lost 5 bases, and 14 bases lay between the germline ends. The CDR3 spans 14 residues. Per germline, CDR1 MGHDK and CDR2 SYGVNS.

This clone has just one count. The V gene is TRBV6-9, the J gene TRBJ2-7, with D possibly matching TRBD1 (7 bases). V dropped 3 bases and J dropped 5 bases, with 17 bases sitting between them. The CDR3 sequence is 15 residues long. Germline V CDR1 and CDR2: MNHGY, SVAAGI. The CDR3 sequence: CASSYSAGGSHEQYF. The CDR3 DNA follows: TGTGCCAGCAGTTACTCAGCAGGGGGGTCCCACGAGCAGTACTTC.

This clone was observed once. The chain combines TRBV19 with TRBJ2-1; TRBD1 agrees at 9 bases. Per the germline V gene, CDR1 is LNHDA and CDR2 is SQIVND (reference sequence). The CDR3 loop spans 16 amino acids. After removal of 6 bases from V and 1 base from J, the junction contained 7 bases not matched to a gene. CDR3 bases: TGTGCCAGTAGGCCTGCCGGACAGGGGTCCTACAATGAGCAGTTCTTC. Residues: CASRPAGQGSYNEQFF.

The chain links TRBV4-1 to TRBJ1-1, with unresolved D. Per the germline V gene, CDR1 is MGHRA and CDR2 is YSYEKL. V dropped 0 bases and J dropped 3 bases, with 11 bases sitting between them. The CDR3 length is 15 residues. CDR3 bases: TGCGCCAGCAGCCAAGACACCCGGGCCGACACTGAAGCTTTCTTT. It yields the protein CASSQDTRADTEAFF.

The CDR3: CASDRGLYTDTQYF. The CDR3, as DNA: TGTGCCAGCGACAGGGGGCTGTACACAGATACGCAGTATTTT. This chain joins TRBV5-5 and TRBJ2-3, with TRBD1 identical over 10 bases. J gave up 2 bases and V 7 bases, and 4 bases lay outside the gene matches. CDR1 is SGHKS, CDR2 YYEKEE, per germline (reference sequence). The CDR3 totals 14 residues.

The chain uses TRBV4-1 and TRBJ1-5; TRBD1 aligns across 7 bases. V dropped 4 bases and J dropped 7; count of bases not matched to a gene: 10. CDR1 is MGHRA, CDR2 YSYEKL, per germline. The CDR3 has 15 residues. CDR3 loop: CASSPAGAGGQPQHF. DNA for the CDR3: TGCGCCAGCAGCCCCGCCGGGGCAGGGGGGCAGCCCCAGCATTTT.